This TCR beta chain stems from a study of long-term antiretroviral therapy in people with HIV. The table lists this clone with a count of one. The antigen remains undetermined. Survey-level resolution applied to immunoSEQ assay v3.0. The table came from immunoSEQ multiplex PCR; TCRdb's copy has only in-frame clones and leaves some out. This sample has 26,000 or so clones, with about 88% found just once. None of the participants with HIV were treated outside the United States. V was clipped by 3 bases and J by 5 bases; unmatched bases: 13. CDR1 and CDR2 from the germline V gene are SGHKS and YYEKEE (reference sequence). CDR3 length: 17 residues. Study outcomes and limitations: Documentation of ART adherence, viral resistance or therapy changes was absent. Pre-ART clonal expansions dominated every time point's repertoire. Diversity remained lower than transplant donor controls, even though it increased after ART.

The chain has TRBV5-5 and TRBJ1-1; 10 nucleotides line up with TRBD1. The TCR sequence derives from a man aged 50 to 59 with HIV. Material: unsorted PBMCs, obtained 2 years after starting antiretroviral therapy. The CDR3 DNA is TGTGCCAGCAGCTGGGGGTTGGGACAGGGGCTGCGGACTGAAGCTTTCTTT. This sequence encodes CASSWGLGQGLRTEAFF.